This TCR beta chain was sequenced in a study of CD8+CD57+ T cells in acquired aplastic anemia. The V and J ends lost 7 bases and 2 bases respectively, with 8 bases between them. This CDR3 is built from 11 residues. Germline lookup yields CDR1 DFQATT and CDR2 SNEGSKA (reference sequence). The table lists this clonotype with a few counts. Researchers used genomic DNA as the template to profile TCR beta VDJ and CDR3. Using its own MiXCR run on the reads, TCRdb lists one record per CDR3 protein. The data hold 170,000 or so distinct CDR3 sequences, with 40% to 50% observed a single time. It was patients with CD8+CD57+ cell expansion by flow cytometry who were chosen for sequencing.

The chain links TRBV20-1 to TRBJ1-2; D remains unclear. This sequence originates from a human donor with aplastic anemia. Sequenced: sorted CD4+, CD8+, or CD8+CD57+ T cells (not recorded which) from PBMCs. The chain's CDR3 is CSVGGNYGYTF. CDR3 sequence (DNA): TGCAGTGTTGGCGGGAACTATGGCTACACCTTC.